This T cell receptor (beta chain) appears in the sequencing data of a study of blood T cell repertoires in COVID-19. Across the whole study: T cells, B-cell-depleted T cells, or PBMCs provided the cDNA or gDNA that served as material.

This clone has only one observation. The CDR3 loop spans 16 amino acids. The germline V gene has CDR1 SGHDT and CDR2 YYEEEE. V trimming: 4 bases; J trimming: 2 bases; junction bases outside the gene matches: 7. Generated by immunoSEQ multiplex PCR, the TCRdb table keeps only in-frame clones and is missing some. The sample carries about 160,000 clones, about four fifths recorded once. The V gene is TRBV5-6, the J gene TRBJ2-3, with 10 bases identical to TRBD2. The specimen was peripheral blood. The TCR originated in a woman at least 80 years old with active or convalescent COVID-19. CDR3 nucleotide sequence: TGTGCCAGCAGCCTCAGCGGGAGGGGAATCACAGATACGCAGTATTTT. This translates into CASSLSGRGITDTQYF.